This TCR beta chain was captured in a study of T cells in Graves' hyperthyroidism and ophthalmopathy. General study findings and limits: In the blood, most expanded thyroid clonotypes above 0.001 appeared as well. With a median lead of roughly 6.8 months before onset, the model predicted ophthalmopathy.

This clonotype was counted at least ten times. Its cognate antigen is unknown. Diagnosis rested on symptoms, serum thyroxine and TRAb, thyroid ultrasound, and orbital computed tomography. Cells are PBMCs isolated from around 10 ml of fresh blood. The germline CDR1 and CDR2 sequences are MDHEN and SYDVKM. V gave up 5 bases and J gave up 5 bases; unmatched junction bases: 15. The CDR3 consists of 17 residues. The source material, RNA transcripts, was used to amplify TCR beta CDR3 regions. TCR CDR3 underwent first-round RT-PCR with the HTBI primer set. TCRdb itself ran the multiplex PCR reads through MiXCR, one entry per CDR3 protein. In the table there are about 260,000 distinct CDR3 sequences, over 15% of which are singletons.

Sequenced sample: blood. The sequence derives from a woman between 18 and 29 years old with Graves' ophthalmopathy. V usage is TRBV28 and J usage is TRBJ2-5; 9 bases are shared with TRBD1. CDR3 DNA: TGTGCCAGCAGTCGACACCCCTGGGACAGGGCCAGGGAGACCCAGTACTTC. This translates into CASSRHPWDRARETQYF.